The subject of this entry is one T cell receptor beta chain. Antigen unknown. At the DNA level, this CDR3 is encoded by other sequences in the same sample as well. This sample was taken from a study of OX40 agonist ivuxolimab in advanced cancers. Study-wide points: Individuals who were partial responders at 0.1-3.0 mg/kg had clonal expansion that ranked among the lowest.

Sequencing used immunoSEQ multiplex PCR; TCRdb keeps in-frame clones, though not all of them. The sample records fewer than 35,000 clones, about 87% being singletons. The material sequenced was CD4+ or CD8+ T cells sorted from blood, taken in a trial of the OX40 agonist ivuxolimab. This TCR was sampled from an adult with an advanced solid tumor such as melanoma, head and neck, liver or kidney cancer.

CDR3 sequence: CASSRRESYNEQFF. The CDR3 region has the DNA TGTGCCAGCAGTCGACGGGAGTCCTACAATGAGCAGTTCTTC. The V and J genes are TRBV6-5 and TRBJ2-1, with a possible D match to TRBD2 (6 bases). CDR3 length: 14 amino acids. In germline, CDR1 is MNHEY, CDR2 SVGAGI. V lost 5 bases and J 1 base, leaving 9 bases between the germline ends.